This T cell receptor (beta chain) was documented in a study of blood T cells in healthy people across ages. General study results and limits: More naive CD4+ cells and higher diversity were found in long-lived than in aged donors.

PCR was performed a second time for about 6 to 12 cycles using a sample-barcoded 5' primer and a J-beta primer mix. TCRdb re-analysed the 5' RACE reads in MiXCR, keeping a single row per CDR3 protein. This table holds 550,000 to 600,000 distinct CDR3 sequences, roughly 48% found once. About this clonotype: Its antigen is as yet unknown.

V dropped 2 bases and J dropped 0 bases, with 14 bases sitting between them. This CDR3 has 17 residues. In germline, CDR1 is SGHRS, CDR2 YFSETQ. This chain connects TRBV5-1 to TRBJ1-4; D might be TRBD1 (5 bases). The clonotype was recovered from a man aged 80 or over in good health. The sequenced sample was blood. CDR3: CASSLYGGVATNEKLFF. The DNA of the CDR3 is TGCGCCAGCAGCTTATATGGGGGAGTTGCAACTAATGAAAAACTGTTTTTT.